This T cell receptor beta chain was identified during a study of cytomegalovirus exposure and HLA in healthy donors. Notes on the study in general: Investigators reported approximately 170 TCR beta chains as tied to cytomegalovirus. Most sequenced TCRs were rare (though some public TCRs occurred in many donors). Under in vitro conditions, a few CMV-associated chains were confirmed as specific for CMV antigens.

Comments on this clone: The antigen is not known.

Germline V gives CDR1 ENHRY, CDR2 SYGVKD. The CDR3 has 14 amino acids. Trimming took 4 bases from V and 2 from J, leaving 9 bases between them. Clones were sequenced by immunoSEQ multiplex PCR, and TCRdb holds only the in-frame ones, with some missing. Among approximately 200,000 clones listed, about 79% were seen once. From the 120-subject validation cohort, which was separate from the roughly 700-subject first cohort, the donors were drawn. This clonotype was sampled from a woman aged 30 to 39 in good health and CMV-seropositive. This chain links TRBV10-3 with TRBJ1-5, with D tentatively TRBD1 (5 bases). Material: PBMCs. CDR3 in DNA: TGTGCCATCAGTGCAGGGATGGGCAATCAGCCCCAGCATTTT. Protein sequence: CAISAGMGNQPQHF.